This is a list of T cell receptor beta chains from one sample in a study of blood T cell repertoires in COVID-19. The assay was immunoSEQ multiplex PCR, and TCRdb's table has in-frame clones only and misses some. The sample shows 250,000 to 300,000 clones, around nine tenths of them seen only once. Input material: peripheral blood. Every receptor here comes from a woman aged 70-85 years with COVID-19, enrolled during active disease. The CDR3 runs from the conserved cysteine through the conserved F or W. A D gene is named only where the DNA matches it firmly. Clone size, where shown, is once, few, many, or a class for clones that have expanded.

abundance | d_gene | j_gene | v_gene | CDR3aa | CDR3nt
- | - | TRBJ1-5 | TRBV3-1/TRBV3-2 | CASSQDHGSADQPQHF | TGTGCCAGCAGCCAAGATCACGGGTCAGCCGATCAGCCCCAGCATTTT
- | - | TRBJ1-1 | TRBV3-1/TRBV3-2 | CASSSQGNTEAFF | TGTGCCAGCAGCTCGCAGGGGAACACTGAAGCTTTCTTT
- | - | TRBJ2-7 | TRBV10-2 | CATRGSGSSYEQYF | TGCGCCACCAGGGGGAGCGGGAGCTCCTACGAGCAGTACTTC
few | - | TRBJ1-4 | TRBV28 | CASSLPPGNEKLFF | TGTGCCAGCAGTTTGCCCCCGGGGAATGAAAAACTGTTTTTT
- | - | TRBJ1-1 | TRBV19 | CASSNSWNTEAFF | TGTGCCAGTAGTAACAGCTGGAACACTGAAGCTTTCTTT
once | - | TRBJ1-1 | TRBV29-1 | CSVPGGGNTEAFF | TGCAGCGTGCCCGGCGGAGGGAACACTGAAGCTTTCTTT
- | - | TRBJ1-1 | TRBV10-3 | CAIKEQGKATEAFF | TGTGCCATCAAAGAACAGGGTAAGGCCACTGAAGCTTTCTTT
- | - | TRBJ2-4 | TRBV2 | CASSASANIQYF | TGTGCCAGCAGTGCTAGCGCGAACATTCAGTACTTC
- | - | TRBJ2-3 | TRBV11-2 | CASSTRLVTDTQYF | TGTGCCAGCAGCACCCGACTAGTCACAGATACGCAGTATTTT
- | TRBD2 | TRBJ2-7 | TRBV6-5 | CASTRGAGGDYEQYF | TGTGCCAGCACCAGGGGGGCGGGAGGGGACTACGAGCAGTACTTC
- | TRBD2 | TRBJ2-2 | TRBV6-5 | CASSRLAGEVGELFF | TGTGCCAGCAGTAGACTAGCGGGAGAGGTCGGGGAGCTGTTTTTT
- | - | TRBJ2-7 | TRBV15 | CATSTPPKRSEQYF | TGTGCCACCAGCACACCCCCCAAGCGCTCCGAGCAGTACTTC
- | - | TRBJ1-6 | TRBV20-1 | CSASIQAENSPLHF | TGCAGTGCTAGTATCCAGGCTGAGAATTCACCCCTCCACTTT
- | - | TRBJ1-2 | TRBV7-9 | CASSLGIQAGYTF | TGTGCCAGCAGCTTAGGTATCCAGGCTGGCTACACCTTC
- | TRBD1 | TRBJ2-7 | TRBV11-1 | CASSLPGQGIYEQYF | TGTGCCAGCAGCTTGCCGGGACAGGGGATCTACGAGCAGTACTTC
- | TRBD2 | TRBJ2-2 | TRBV7-2 | CASSLRSASGSGELFF | TGTGCCAGCAGCCTCCGTAGCGCTAGCGGGAGTGGGGAGCTGTTTTTT
- | TRBD2 | TRBJ2-7 | TRBV6-1 | CASSEVRLAASYEQYF | TGTGCCAGCAGTGAAGTGAGGCTAGCGGCCTCCTACGAGCAGTACTTC
- | - | TRBJ1-5 | TRBV5-6 | CASSNQGTPKIPQHF | TGTGCCAGCAGTAATCAGGGGACCCCGAAAATCCCCCAGCATTTT
- | TRBD2 | TRBJ2-3 | TRBV7-2 | CASSLRPAGDRDTQYF | TGTGCCAGCAGCTTACGGCCAGCGGGAGACAGAGATACGCAGTATTTT
- | - | TRBJ2-1 | TRBV21-1 | CASSKGREPLYRVQFF | TGTGCCAGCAGCAAAGGGCGGGAGCCCCTTTATCGAGTGCAGTTCTTC
- | - | TRBJ1-2 | TRBV5-6 | CASSTDWVVGYTF | TGTGCCAGCAGCACTGACTGGGTGGTGGGCTACACCTTC
- | TRBD1 | TRBJ1-1 | TRBV29-1 | CSVRQGAEAFF | TGCAGCGTAAGACAGGGGGCGGAGGCTTTCTTT
few | - | TRBJ1-4 | TRBV3-1/TRBV3-2 | CASSQGPATNEKLFF | TGTGCCAGCAGCCAAGGTCCCGCAACTAATGAAAAACTGTTTTTT
- | TRBD1 | TRBJ2-7 | TRBV6-5 | CASRRDRVGSYEQYF | TGTGCCAGCAGAAGGGACAGGGTGGGGTCCTACGAGCAGTACTTC
- | TRBD1 | TRBJ1-1 | TRBV4-1 | CASSQVRDRALAEAFF | TGCGCCAGCAGCCAAGTAAGGGACAGGGCTTTAGCTGAAGCTTTCTTT
- | TRBD2 | TRBJ2-1 | TRBV11-2 | CASSPGLAGMDEQFF | TGTGCCAGCAGCCCCGGACTAGCGGGAATGGATGAGCAGTTCTTC
- | - | TRBJ2-7 | TRBV5-5 | CASSRGTQVYEQYF | TGTGCCAGCAGTAGGGGGACACAAGTCTACGAGCAGTACTTC
- | - | TRBJ2-6 | TRBV5-1 | CASSLTSVASGANVLTF | TGCGCCAGCAGCTTGACCAGTGTTGCCTCTGGGGCCAACGTCCTGACTTTC
- | TRBD1 | TRBJ2-3 | TRBV28 | CASSPWDSPSTDTQYF | TGTGCCAGCAGTCCGTGGGACAGTCCTAGCACAGATACGCAGTATTTT
- | TRBD2 | TRBJ2-1 | TRBV24-1 | CATSDGGLAGRNEQFF | TGTGCCACCAGTGACGGTGGACTAGCGGGTCGCAATGAGCAGTTCTTC
once | TRBD2 | TRBJ2-1 | TRBV4-2 | CASSQTSGRTHSYNEQFF | TGTGCCAGCAGCCAAACTAGCGGGAGGACCCACTCCTACAATGAGCAGTTCTTC
- | - | TRBJ2-7 | TRBV5-4 | CASSLGQAGAYEQYF | TGTGCCAGCAGCTTGGGTCAAGCAGGGGCCTACGAGCAGTACTTC
- | TRBD2 | TRBJ2-5 | TRBV5-1 | CASSLDGLAEETQYF | TGCGCCAGCAGCCTAGACGGACTAGCAGAAGAGACCCAGTACTTC
- | - | TRBJ1-5 | TRBV3-1/TRBV3-2 | CASSQGLGYGQPQHF | TGTGCCAGCAGCCAAGGCCTTGGTTACGGTCAGCCCCAGCATTTT
- | TRBD1 | TRBJ2-7 | TRBV27 | CASSPTGGYSEQYF | TGTGCCAGCAGTCCCACAGGGGGTTATAGCGAGCAGTACTTC
- | TRBD1 | TRBJ2-2 | TRBV10-3 | CAISGPGQGISGELFF | TGTGCCATCAGTGGACCGGGACAGGGTATCTCCGGGGAGCTGTTTTTT
- | - | TRBJ2-3 | TRBV6-5 | CASSTMSVTDTQYF | TGTGCCAGCAGTACGATGAGTGTGACAGATACGCAGTATTTT
- | - | TRBJ2-7 | TRBV6-5 | CASSSPGTETYEQYF | TGTGCCAGCAGTTCCCCGGGGACTGAAACCTACGAGCAGTACTTC
- | TRBD2 | TRBJ2-7 | TRBV10-3 | CAISSLASEREQYF | TGTGCCATCAGTTCACTAGCGTCGGAGCGCGAGCAGTACTTC
- | - | TRBJ2-4 | TRBV27 | CASSHLLAKNIQYF | TGTGCCAGCAGCCACCTACTTGCCAAAAACATTCAGTACTTC
once | - | TRBJ2-2 | TRBV18 | CASSPAQTGNTGELFF | TGTGCCAGCTCACCAGCCCAGACAGGGAACACCGGGGAGCTGTTTTTT
- | TRBD1 | TRBJ1-5 | TRBV23-1 | CASSQKTGVLQPQHF | TGCGCCAGCAGTCAAAAAACAGGGGTCCTTCAGCCCCAGCATTTT
- | - | TRBJ2-3 | TRBV9 | CASSVEGHTQYF | TGTGCCAGCAGCGTAGAGGGGCATACGCAGTATTTT
- | TRBD1 | TRBJ2-7 | TRBV5-1 | CASSLYRGQASSYEQYF | TGCGCCAGCAGCTTATATCGAGGACAGGCGAGCTCCTACGAGCAGTACTTC
- | - | TRBJ1-1 | TRBV24-1 | CATRGLTNTEAFF | TGTGCCACCAGGGGACTGACGAACACTGAAGCTTTCTTT
- | TRBD2 | TRBJ2-1 | TRBV7-9 | CASPGGRGGASYNEQFF | TGTGCCAGCCCTGGCGGGAGGGGTGGGGCCTCCTACAATGAGCAGTTCTTC
- | - | TRBJ2-7 | TRBV28 | CASSLYQATSYEQYF | TGTGCCAGCAGTTTATATCAGGCAACCTCCTACGAGCAGTACTTC
few | - | TRBJ2-7 | TRBV24-1 | CATSGPRGLEQYF | TGTGCCACCAGTGGTCCTCGGGGTCTCGAGCAGTACTTC
- | - | TRBJ1-2 | TRBV5-1 | CASSFAGSNYGYTF | TGCGCCAGCAGCTTCGCCGGGTCTAACTATGGCTACACCTTC
- | TRBD1 | TRBJ1-5 | TRBV30 | CAWTTGGNQPQHF | TGTGCCTGGACAACAGGGGGCAATCAGCCCCAGCATTTT
- | TRBD1 | TRBJ2-7 | TRBV7-9 | CASSLAGSGGVVAEQYF | TGTGCCAGCAGCTTAGCGGGGTCAGGGGGCGTAGTTGCCGAGCAGTACTTC
- | - | TRBJ2-3 | TRBV5-1 | CASSLASPPTDTQYF | TGCGCCAGCAGCTTGGCGTCTCCCCCCACAGATACGCAGTATTTT
- | - | TRBJ2-5 | TRBV7-3 | CASSSEFQGGQETQYF | TGTGCCAGCAGTTCCGAATTTCAAGGGGGCCAAGAGACCCAGTACTTC
- | - | TRBJ1-1 | TRBV19 | CASSLSGTTYEAFF | TGTGCCAGTAGTCTTTCCGGGACAACTTATGAAGCTTTCTTT
- | - | TRBJ2-7 | TRBV15 | CATSRGTGLSYEQYF | TGTGCCACCAGCAGAGGAACGGGACTTTCCTACGAGCAGTACTTC
- | - | TRBJ1-2 | TRBV7-9 | CASSSSRVKYGYTF | TGTGCCAGCAGCTCCTCGAGGGTTAAGTATGGCTACACCTTC
- | - | TRBJ2-3 | TRBV12-5 | CASGLVTAQGTQYF | TGTGCTAGTGGTTTAGTTACAGCCCAGGGTACGCAGTATTTT
- | TRBD2 | TRBJ2-1 | TRBV7-2 | CASSLGITTSSGNEQFF | TGTGCCAGCAGCTTAGGGATCACGACTAGCAGTGGCAATGAGCAGTTCTTC